The 32 T cell receptor beta chains below come from one sample, sequenced in a study of breast tumors, draining lymph nodes, adjacent tissues. The lymph nodes were axillary draining lymph nodes from breast cancer patients. One entry per CDR3 protein, called by TCRdb with MiXCR from the multiplex PCR reads. This table holds roughly 100,000 distinct CDR3 sequences, more than 25% found once. Sequenced material: axillary lymph node tissue. The receptors were sampled from a female donor with breast cancer. Some clones in this sample may be carry-over from other donors' samples.

This clonotype has ten or more counts. The rearrangement joins TRBV5-8 to TRBJ1-2; a weak D match, TRBD1 (5 bases). Trimming pared 0 bases from V and 3 bases from J, leaving 15 bases between. CDR1 is SGHTS and CDR2 is YDEGEE in the germline V gene. The CDR3 is made up of 16 amino acids. The CDR3 loop reads CASSLAGTGTDYGYTF. Here the CDR3 DNA reads TGTGCCAGCAGCTTGGCAGGAACGGGGACCGACTATGGCTACACCTTC.

This clonotype has a count of ten or more. V and J are TRBV9 and TRBJ1-2; D gene ambiguous. The germline V gene encodes CDR1 SGDLS and CDR2 YYNGEE. Trimming removed 3 bases at V and 5 bases at J, with 11 bases between. The CDR3 consists of 13 residues. CDR3 protein: CASSARTDYGYTF. In nucleotides, the CDR3 is TGTGCCAGCAGCGCAAGGACGGATTATGGCTACACCTTC.

The table lists this clonotype with many counts. The chain employs TRBV5-1 and TRBJ2-5; D unclear. V lost 1 base, J lost 0 bases, and 10 bases lay in between. Germline assignment: CDR1 SGHRS and CDR2 YFSETQ. CDR3 length equals 15 residues. CDR3 loop: CASSLQQAYQETQYF. The CDR3 DNA follows: TGCGCCAGCAGCTTGCAGCAGGCGTACCAAGAGACCCAGTACTTC.

At least ten counts were recorded for this clonotype. This sequence joins TRBV27 and TRBJ1-2, with D possibly being TRBD1 (5 bases). From germline, CDR1 is MNHEY and CDR2 SMNVEV (reference sequence). This CDR3 spans 13 amino acids. Trimming left V 5 bases short and J 7 bases short, with 14 bases between. The CDR3 DNA is TGTGCCAGCAGTCCATGGGACTTTCCTGGCTACACCTTC. Encoded protein: CASSPWDFPGYTF.

Regarding this clonotype: Being one base from a much bigger clone, this may be a read error. The CDR3 ends on some other residue instead of the conserved phenylalanine or tryptophan, so this is likely a read error. This chain uses TRBV7-2 with TRBJ2-1; D may match TRBD1 or TRBD2 (5 bases each). The CDR3 sequence is 14 residues long. The germline gives CDR1 SGHTA, CDR2 FQGNSA. The V end was cut by 5 bases, the J end by 6 bases, with 14 bases between. The CDR3 reads CASSPGLLGNEQFL. DNA for the CDR3: TGTGCCAGCAGCCCGGGGCTCTTAGGCAATGAGCAGTTCCTC.

With respect to this clonotype: A read error may explain this, as a much larger clone is one base away. The CDR3 does not close with the conserved phenylalanine or tryptophan, likely indicating a read error. V gene TRBV7-9 combines with J gene TRBJ2-1; 8 bases align to TRBD1. The germline gives CDR1 SEHNR, CDR2 FQNEAQ (reference sequence). There are 14 residues in the CDR3. V lost 5 bases and J lost 8; bases outside the gene matches: 8. CDR3 amino acids: CASSDQGALDEQFL. CDR3 nucleotide sequence: TGTGCCAGCAGCGATCAGGGGGCCTTGGATGAGCAGTTCCTC.

This clonotype was observed at least ten times. The CDR3 coding sequence is TGTGCCAGCAGTTTCTCCCTCGGGACAGCCTCCTACGAGCAGTACTTC. It translates to CASSFSLGTASYEQYF. The genes are TRBV27 and TRBJ2-7; the match to TRBD1 covers 7 bases. Trimming took 3 bases from V and 0 from J; bases not matched to a gene: 8. The germline CDR1 and CDR2 sequences are MNHEY and SMNVEV (reference sequence). This CDR3 has 16 amino acids.

This clonotype appeared many times. A junction boundary mismatches the germline segment, possibly from a read error. The chain recombines TRBV12-3 or TRBV12-4 with TRBJ2-1, with D possibly matching TRBD1 (5 bases). This CDR3 has 15 residues. CDR3 in DNA: TGTGCCAGCAGTTTAGGCCCCGACAGTGGCTCGCCTCCCCTCTTC. Translated, it gives CASSLGPDSGSPPLF.

In its sample, this clonotype was seen many times. This chain links TRBV3-1 with TRBJ2-2; 7 bases align to TRBD2. The CDR3 extends over 15 amino acids. Germline CDR1 is LGHDT and CDR2 is YNNKEL (reference sequence). Losses at the gene ends were 1 base for V and 6 bases for J; bases not matched to a gene: 5. The CDR3 region has the DNA TGTGCCAGCAGCCAAGCACTAGGACTAGCCGGGGAGCTGTTTTTT. It translates to CASSQALGLAGELFF.

This clonotype has a count of ten or more. The chain joins TRBV7-8 to TRBJ1-2; 9 nucleotides line up with TRBD1. CDR1 and CDR2 from the germline V gene are SGHVS and FQNEAQ. The length of the CDR3 is 15 residues. V was clipped by 1 base and J by 4 bases; unmatched bases: 4. CDR3 nucleotides: TGTGCCAGCAGCTTAGAGACAGGGGGTGGCTATGGCTACACCTTC. It is translated as CASSLETGGGYGYTF.

This clonotype was detected once. This chain connects TRBV19 to TRBJ1-2; the D is unclear. The CDR3 contains 10 residues. Germline CDR1 and CDR2: LNHDA and SQIVND (reference sequence). CDR3 DNA sequence: TGTGCAACCTTGTACTATGGCTACACCTTC. Translating gives CATLYYGYTF.

A remark on this clonotype: The junction departs from germline at one end; a sequencing error may be responsible. The chain recombines TRBV7-9 with TRBJ2-5, with 14 bases fitting TRBD2. The CDR3 covers 15 residues. Per germline, CDR1 SEHNR and CDR2 FQNEAQ (reference sequence). The DNA of the CDR3 is TGTGCCAGCAGCGAAGGACTAGCGGGAGGAGAGACCCAGCACTTC. Translation gives CASSEGLAGGETQHF.

This clonotype has at least ten counts. V is TRBV4-3 and J is TRBJ2-5; TRBD2 matches at 7 bases. This CDR3 has 15 amino acids. CDR1 and CDR2 (germline): LGHNA, YSLEER. The V and J ends lost 0 bases and 5 bases, in that order; junction bases with no gene match: 6. CDR3 region: CASSQEAAGRETQYF. CDR3 coding DNA: TGCGCCAGCAGCCAAGAAGCGGCCGGGAGGGAGACCCAGTACTTC.

The V call is TRBV7-8, the J call TRBJ2-3, with a tentative D call TRBD2 (6 bases). Germline V gene data show CDR1 as SGHVS and CDR2 as FQNEAQ. The ends were cut back, 1 base at V and 2 bases at J, with 16 bases in the middle. CDR3 size: 17 residues. The CDR3 loop reads CASSLDPGWGDTDTQYF. The CDR3 bases are TGTGCCAGCAGCTTAGATCCGGGCTGGGGGGACACAGATACGCAGTATTTT.

In this sample, this clonotype turned up many times. This sequence joins TRBV10-2 and TRBJ1-6, with unresolved D. The CDR3 sequence is 14 residues long. The V gene's germline CDR1 is WSHSY and CDR2 SAAADI. V lost 3 bases, J lost 9 bases, and 12 bases lay in between. CDR3 nucleotide sequence: TGCGCCAGCAGTGACGTCTCCATCGCTTCACCCCTCCACTTT. It codes for CASSDVSIASPLHF.

This clonotype was seen a handful of times. This sequence joins TRBV12-3 or TRBV12-4 and TRBJ1-1, with D perhaps TRBD1 (5 bases). The CDR3 has 13 amino acids. Trimming took 5 bases from V and 6 from J, leaving 13 bases between them. Here the CDR3 reads CASSPGTTPEAFF. The CDR3 coding sequence is TGTGCCAGCAGTCCAGGGACTACCCCTGAAGCTTTCTTT.

This clonotype was picked up many times. This chain links TRBV24-1 with TRBJ2-5; 9 bases are a match to TRBD2. The length of the CDR3 is 15 residues. V dropped 2 bases and J dropped 4; count of bases not matched to a gene: 4. Looked up from germline, CDR1 is KGHDR and CDR2 is SFDVKD. The CDR3 DNA reads TGTGCCACCAGTGATTCCAGGACTAGCGTAGAGACCCAGTACTTC. Its protein product is CATSDSRTSVETQYF.

The sample holds many counts of this clonotype. The gene calls are TRBV7-2 and TRBJ1-2; D is unclear. Per germline, CDR1 SGHTA and CDR2 FQGNSA. This CDR3 region has 14 residues. Trimming left V 1 base short and J 4 bases short, with 10 bases between. The CDR3, as DNA: TGTGCCAGCAGCTTAGTCGGGCAGATCTATGGCTACACCTTC. Translating it yields CASSLVGQIYGYTF.

V gene TRBV29-1 combines with J gene TRBJ1-2, with D possibly TRBD1 on 6 matching bases. Trimming pared 8 bases from V and 5 bases from J, leaving 12 bases between. CDR1 and CDR2 from the germline V gene are SQVTM and ANQGSEA. The CDR3 sequence is 11 residues long. The CDR3 DNA sequence: TGCAGCTTAGGGGGGAGTTATGGCTACACCTTC. This translates into CSLGGSYGYTF.

This clonotype has a count of ten or more. CDR3: CASSFGAGTLYYGYTF. DNA for the CDR3: TGTGCCAGCAGTTTTGGGGCAGGGACTCTCTACTATGGCTACACCTTC. The V gene is TRBV12-3 or TRBV12-4, the J gene TRBJ1-2; weak D call: TRBD1 (5 bases). Trimming removed 3 bases from V and 3 bases from J, with 17 bases in between. The CDR3 has 16 residues.

On this clonotype: The DNA is left out, because the CDR3 cannot be placed on it with certainty; the CDR3 is given as TCRdb lists it. J is TRBJ1-6 and V is TRBV29-1; TRBD1, the D gene given by the table, was not confirmed from the DNA. The CDR3 is made up of 22 amino acids, end residues included. Germline V gene data show CDR1 as SQVTM and CDR2 as ANQGSEA. CDR3 in amino acids: CSVEGQGVAGEQYFGPNSPLHF.

This clonotype was recorded at least ten times. This chain uses TRBV7-2 with TRBJ1-2; possible D gene TRBD1, 6 bases. V was pared by 5 bases and J by 8 bases, with 15 bases between. Looked up from germline, CDR1 is SGHTA and CDR2 is FQGNSA. This CDR3 has 13 residues. The CDR3 spells CASSDYGGRGYTF. The CDR3 DNA reads TGTGCCAGCAGCGACTACGGGGGGCGAGGCTACACCTTC.

This clonotype came up many times. The chain uses TRBV27 and TRBJ2-7; tentative D call: TRBD2 (5 bases). The CDR3 covers 14 residues. The V gene lost 6 bases and the J gene lost 0 bases, with 12 bases spanning the gap. Germline CDR1 reads MNHEY; CDR2 reads SMNVEV (reference sequence). The CDR3 sequence: CASSKAESSYEQYF. The CDR3, as DNA: TGTGCCAGCAGCAAAGCGGAGAGCTCCTACGAGCAGTACTTC.

The chain carries TRBV6-5 and TRBJ1-1; the match to TRBD1 covers 9 bases. Trimming took 5 bases from V and 6 from J; bases not matched to a gene: 10. CDR1 is MNHEY, CDR2 SVGAGI, per germline. The CDR3 runs to 15 residues. CDR3 residues: CASSHDGTGRSEAFF. For the CDR3, the DNA is TGTGCCAGCAGTCACGACGGGACAGGGAGGTCTGAAGCTTTCTTT.

The chain couples TRBV9 to TRBJ1-2; 9 bases align to TRBD1. The CDR3 spans 18 residues. Trimming removed 3 bases from V and 5 bases from J; junction bases left unmatched: 17. Germline-derived CDR1 and CDR2 are SGDLS and YYNGEE. CDR3 nucleotide sequence: TGTGCCAGCAGCGGGACAGGGGCCGGGGACAGCCCCCGGTATGGCTACACCTTC. This translates into CASSGTGAGDSPRYGYTF.

The table lists this clonotype with many counts. The chain employs TRBV5-1 and TRBJ2-4, with 8 bases identical to TRBD1. In germline, CDR1 is SGHRS, CDR2 YFSETQ. The CDR3 runs 16 residues. V shed 4 bases, J shed 1 base, and the junction held 7 bases outside the gene matches. The CDR3 protein is CASSLHQGAAKNIQYF. The CDR3 nucleotides are TGCGCCAGCAGCCTACACCAGGGGGCCGCCAAAAACATTCAGTACTTC. Full variable domain (outside the CDR3, taken from reference TRBV5-1 and TRBJ2-4): KAGVTQTPRYLIKTRGQQVTLSCSPISGHRSVSWYQQTPGQGLQFLFEYFSETQRNKGNFPGRFSGRQFSNSRSEMNVSTLELGDSALYLCASSLHQGAAKNIQYFGAGTRLSVL.

At least ten counts were recorded for this clonotype. The chain employs TRBV11-2 and TRBJ2-7; D remains unclear. The CDR3 runs to 14 residues. V was pared by 2 bases and J by 5 bases, with 13 bases between. Per germline, CDR1 SGHAT and CDR2 FQNNGV. The chain's CDR3 is CASSLYRAVDEQYF. The CDR3 region has the DNA TGTGCCAGCAGCTTATATAGGGCGGTCGACGAGCAGTACTTC. Using reference TRBV11-2 and TRBJ2-7 for the parts outside the CDR3, the full variable domain is EAGVAQSPRYKIIEKRQSVAFWCNPISGHATLYWYQQILGQGPKLLIQFQNNGVVDDSQLPKDRFSAERLKGVDSTLKIQPAKLEDSAVYLCASSLYRAVDEQYFGPGTRLTVT.

The CDR3 DNA reads as TGTGCCAGCAGCAACTGGGGGACAGGGGTCACCGGGGAGCTGTTTTTT. This encodes CASSNWGTGVTGELFF. The chain carries TRBV6-5 and TRBJ2-2, with 10 bases matching TRBD1. Germline V gene sequence: CDR1 MNHEY, CDR2 SVGAGI. With V trimmed by 6 bases and J by 4 bases, 8 bases remained unmatched. This CDR3 contains 16 residues.

This clonotype has ten or more counts. The CDR3, as DNA: TGCGGCGGGGCCTCAAGCTCTGGAAACACCATATATTTT. As protein: CGGASSSGNTIYF. The V call is TRBV20-1, the J call TRBJ1-3; possibly TRBD1 for D (5 bases). This CDR3 region has 13 residues. Germline-derived CDR1 and CDR2 are DFQATT and SNEGSKA (reference sequence).

This clonotype was seen ten or more times. This could be a read error, since a much larger clone is one nucleotide away. The chain joins TRBV7-2 to TRBJ2-3; 14 bases are shared with TRBD2. Germline CDR1 reads SGHTA; CDR2 reads FQGNSA. CDR3 length equals 17 residues. CDR3 sequence: CASSTRLAGGNTDPQYF. The CDR3 DNA follows: TGTGCCAGCAGCACCCGACTAGCGGGGGGGAATACAGATCCGCAGTATTTT.

At least ten counts were recorded for this clonotype. The rearrangement links TRBV28 to TRBJ2-5; no firm D call. The CDR3 contains 13 residues. V was clipped by 4 bases and J by 4 bases, with 10 bases between them. Germline V CDR1 and CDR2: MDHEN, SYDVKM. CDR3 residues: CASSSQLRETQYF. CDR3 bases: TGTGCCAGCAGTTCCCAGCTGCGAGAGACCCAGTACTTC. Full variable domain (outside the CDR3, taken from reference TRBV28 and TRBJ2-5): DVKVTQSSRYLVKRTGEKVFLECVQDMDHENMFWYRQDPGLGLRLIYFSYDVKMKEKGDIPEGYSVSREKKERFSLILESASTNQTSMYLCASSSQLRETQYFGPGTRLLVL.

The rearrangement links TRBV18 to TRBJ2-2, with 9 positions matching TRBD1. Germline assignment: CDR1 KGHSH and CDR2 LQKENI. Unmatched junction bases numbered 8, after V lost 3 bases and J lost 0 bases. The CDR3 sequence is 18 residues long. The CDR3 sequence: CASSPPKGQGTNTGELFF. CDR3 DNA: TGTGCCAGCTCACCTCCTAAAGGACAGGGGACGAACACCGGGGAGCTGTTTTTT. The full variable domain, its missing parts supplied by reference TRBV18 and TRBJ2-2, is NAGVMQNPRHLVRRRGQEARLRCSPMKGHSHVYWYRQLPEEGLKFMVYLQKENIIDESGMPKERFSAEFPKEGPSILRIQQVVRGDSAAYFCASSPPKGQGTNTGELFFGEGSRLTVL.